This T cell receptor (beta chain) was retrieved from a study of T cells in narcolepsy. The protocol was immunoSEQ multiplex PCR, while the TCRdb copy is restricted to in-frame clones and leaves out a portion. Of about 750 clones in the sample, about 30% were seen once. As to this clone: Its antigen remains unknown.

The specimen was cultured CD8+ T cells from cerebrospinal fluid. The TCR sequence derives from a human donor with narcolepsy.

The CDR3 region has the DNA TGCGCCAGCAGCCTAGGGGGCCCGAACACCATATATTTT. Its protein is CASSLGGPNTIYF. V usage is TRBV1 and J usage is TRBJ1-3; TRBD1 was called by the table and not checked on the DNA. TRBV1 is marked as a pseudogene. The CDR3 has 13 amino acids.